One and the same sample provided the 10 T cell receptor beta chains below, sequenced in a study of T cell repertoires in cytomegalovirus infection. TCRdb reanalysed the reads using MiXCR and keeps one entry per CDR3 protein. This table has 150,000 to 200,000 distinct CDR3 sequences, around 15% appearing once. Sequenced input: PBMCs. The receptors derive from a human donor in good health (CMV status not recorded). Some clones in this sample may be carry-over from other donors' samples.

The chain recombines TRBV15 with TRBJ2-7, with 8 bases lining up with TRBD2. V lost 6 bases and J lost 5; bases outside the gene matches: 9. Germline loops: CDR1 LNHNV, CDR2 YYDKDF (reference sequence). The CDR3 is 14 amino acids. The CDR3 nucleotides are TGTGCCACCAGTTTCGGGGGGGAGATCAACGAGCAGTACTTC. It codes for CATSFGGEINEQYF. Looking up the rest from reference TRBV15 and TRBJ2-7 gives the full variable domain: DAMVIQNPRYQVTQFGKPVTLSCSQTLNHNVMYWYQQKSSQAPKLLFHYYDKDFNNEADTPDNFQSRRPNTSFCFLDIRSPGLGDTAMYLCATSFGGEINEQYFGPGTRLTVT.

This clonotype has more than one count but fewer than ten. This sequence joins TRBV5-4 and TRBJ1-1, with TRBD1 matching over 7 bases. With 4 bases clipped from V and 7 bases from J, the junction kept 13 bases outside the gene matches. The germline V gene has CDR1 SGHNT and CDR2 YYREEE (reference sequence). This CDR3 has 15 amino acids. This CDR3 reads CASSTRTGRKFEAFF. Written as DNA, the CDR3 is TGTGCCAGCAGCACAAGGACAGGTAGAAAATTTGAAGCTTTCTTT.

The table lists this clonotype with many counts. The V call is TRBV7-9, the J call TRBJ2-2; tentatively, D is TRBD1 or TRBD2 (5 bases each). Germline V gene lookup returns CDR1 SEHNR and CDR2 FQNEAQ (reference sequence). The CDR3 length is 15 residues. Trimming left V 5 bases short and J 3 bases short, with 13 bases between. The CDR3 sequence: CASSRGRIHTGELFF. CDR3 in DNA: TGTGCCAGCAGCCGGGGACGGATCCACACCGGGGAGCTGTTTTTT.

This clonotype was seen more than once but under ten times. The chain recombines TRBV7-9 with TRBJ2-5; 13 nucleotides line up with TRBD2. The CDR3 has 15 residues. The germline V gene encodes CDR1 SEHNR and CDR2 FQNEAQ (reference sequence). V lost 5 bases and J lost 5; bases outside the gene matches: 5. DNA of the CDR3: TGTGCCAGCAGCCGAGGGACTAGCGGGACCGAGACCCAGTACTTC. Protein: CASSRGTSGTETQYF.

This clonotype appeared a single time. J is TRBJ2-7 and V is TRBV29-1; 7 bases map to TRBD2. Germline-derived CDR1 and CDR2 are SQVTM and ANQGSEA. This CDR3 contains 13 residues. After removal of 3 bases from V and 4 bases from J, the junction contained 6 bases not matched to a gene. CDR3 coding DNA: TGCAGCGTTGAGTGGGTGGGGGGGTACGAGCAGTACTTC. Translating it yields CSVEWVGGYEQYF.

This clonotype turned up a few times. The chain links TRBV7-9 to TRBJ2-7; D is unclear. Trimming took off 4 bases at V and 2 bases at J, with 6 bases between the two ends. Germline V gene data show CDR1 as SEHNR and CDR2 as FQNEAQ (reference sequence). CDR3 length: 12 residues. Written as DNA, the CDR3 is TGTGCCAGCAGCTCTAACCCCTACGAGCAGTACTTC. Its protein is CASSSNPYEQYF.

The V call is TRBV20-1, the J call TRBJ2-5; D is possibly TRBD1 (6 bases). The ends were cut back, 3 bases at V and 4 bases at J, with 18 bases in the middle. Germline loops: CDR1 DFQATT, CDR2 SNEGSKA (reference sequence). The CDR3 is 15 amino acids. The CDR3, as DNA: TGCAGTGCTAGGTCTATAACAGGGAGAACAGAGACCCAGTACTTC. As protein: CSARSITGRTETQYF.

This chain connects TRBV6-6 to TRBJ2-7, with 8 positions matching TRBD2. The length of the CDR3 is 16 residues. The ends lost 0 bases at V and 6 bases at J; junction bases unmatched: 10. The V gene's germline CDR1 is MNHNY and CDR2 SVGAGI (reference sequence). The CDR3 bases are TGTGCCAGCAGTTACTCGACGGGGGGGGCATACTCCGAGCAGTACTTC. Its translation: CASSYSTGGAYSEQYF.

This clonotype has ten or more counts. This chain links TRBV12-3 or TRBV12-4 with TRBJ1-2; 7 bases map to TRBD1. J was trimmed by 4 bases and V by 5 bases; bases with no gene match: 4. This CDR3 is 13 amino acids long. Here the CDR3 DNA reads TGTGCCAGCAGTCGACAGGGATCCTATGGCTACACCTTC. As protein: CASSRQGSYGYTF.

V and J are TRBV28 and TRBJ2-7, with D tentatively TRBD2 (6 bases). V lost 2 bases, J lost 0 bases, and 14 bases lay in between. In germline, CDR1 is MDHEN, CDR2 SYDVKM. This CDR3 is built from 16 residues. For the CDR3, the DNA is TGTGCCAGCAGTTTAGATACAGTCGGGAGCTCCTACGAGCAGTACTTC. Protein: CASSLDTVGSSYEQYF.